Presented here are 3 T cell receptor beta chains from one specimen sequenced in a study of T-cell memory formation after mild COVID-19. TCRdb redid the calling of the 5' RACE reads with MiXCR, one entry per CDR3 protein. Here the sample spans 100,000 to 120,000 distinct CDR3 sequences, over 15% being singletons. Sequenced input: PBMCs or a T cell subset sorted from them (not recorded which). These TCRs come from a young man who had mild COVID-19 (a few samples of this study predate the infection). Cell type and time point are not known.

This clonotype was observed many times. V is TRBV7-2 and J is TRBJ2-3, with 9 bases fitting TRBD2. This CDR3 is built from 16 residues. The germline gives CDR1 SGHTA, CDR2 FQGNSA. V shed 5 bases, J shed 5 bases, and the junction held 11 bases outside the gene matches. CDR3 bases: TGTGCCAGCAGCCGAGGGCCTAGCGGGACGGGAGATACGCAGTATTTT. As protein: CASSRGPSGTGDTQYF.

This clonotype was detected only a few times. The chain links TRBV29-1 to TRBJ2-7, with a weak D call TRBD2 (6 bases). The germline CDR1 and CDR2 sequences are SQVTM and ANQGSEA. This CDR3 contains 10 residues. The CDR3, as DNA: TGCAGTGTGGGGGGCTACGAGCAGTACTTC. It encodes CSVGGYEQYF.

This clonotype has just a few counts. The chain employs TRBV20-1 and TRBJ2-3; maybe TRBD2 (5 bases). Germline CDR1 reads DFQATT; CDR2 reads SNEGSKA (reference sequence). CDR3 size: 15 residues. The germline V and J ends were trimmed by 1 base and 3 bases, with 14 bases remaining between them. As DNA, the CDR3 is TGCAGTGCTAGAGTACCGGCAGGACTTACAGATACGCAGTATTTT. It yields the protein CSARVPAGLTDTQYF.